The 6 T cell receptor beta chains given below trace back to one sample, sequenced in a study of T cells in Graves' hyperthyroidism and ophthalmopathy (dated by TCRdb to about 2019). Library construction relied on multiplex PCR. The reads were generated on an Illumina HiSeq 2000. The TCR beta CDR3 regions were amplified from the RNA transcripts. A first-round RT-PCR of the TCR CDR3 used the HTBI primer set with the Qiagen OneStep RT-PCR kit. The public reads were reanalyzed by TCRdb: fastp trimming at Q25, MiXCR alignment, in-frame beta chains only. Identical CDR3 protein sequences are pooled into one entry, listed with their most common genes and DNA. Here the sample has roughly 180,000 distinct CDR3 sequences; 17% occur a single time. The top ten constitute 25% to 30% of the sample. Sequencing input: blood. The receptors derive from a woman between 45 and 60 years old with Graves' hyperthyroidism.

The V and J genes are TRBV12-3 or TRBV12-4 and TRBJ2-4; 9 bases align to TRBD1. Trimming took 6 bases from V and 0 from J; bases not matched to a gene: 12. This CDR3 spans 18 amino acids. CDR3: CASSGQGSILLAKNIQYF. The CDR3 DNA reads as TGTGCCAGCAGCGGACAGGGGTCCATCCTACTAGCCAAAAACATTCAGTACTTC.

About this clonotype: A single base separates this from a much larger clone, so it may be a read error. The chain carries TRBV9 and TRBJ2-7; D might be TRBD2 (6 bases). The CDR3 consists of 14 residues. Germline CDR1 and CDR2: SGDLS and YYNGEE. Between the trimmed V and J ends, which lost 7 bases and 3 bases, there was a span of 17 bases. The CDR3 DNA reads TGTGCCAGCGGAGGGCCTACGAATCACTACGAGCAGTACTTC. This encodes CASGGPTNHYEQYF.

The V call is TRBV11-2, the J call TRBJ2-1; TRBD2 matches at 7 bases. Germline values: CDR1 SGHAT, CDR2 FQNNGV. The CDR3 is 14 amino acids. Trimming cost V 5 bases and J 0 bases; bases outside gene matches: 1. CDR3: CASSSGNSYNEQFF. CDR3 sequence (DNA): TGTGCCAGCAGCAGCGGGAACTCCTACAATGAGCAGTTCTTC.

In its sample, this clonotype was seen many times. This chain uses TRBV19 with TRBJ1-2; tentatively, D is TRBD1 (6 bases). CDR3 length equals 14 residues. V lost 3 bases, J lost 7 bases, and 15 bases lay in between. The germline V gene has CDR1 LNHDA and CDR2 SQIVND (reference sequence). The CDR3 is CASSMLGGTGGYTF. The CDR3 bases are TGTGCCAGTAGTATGCTAGGGGGGACGGGTGGCTACACCTTC.

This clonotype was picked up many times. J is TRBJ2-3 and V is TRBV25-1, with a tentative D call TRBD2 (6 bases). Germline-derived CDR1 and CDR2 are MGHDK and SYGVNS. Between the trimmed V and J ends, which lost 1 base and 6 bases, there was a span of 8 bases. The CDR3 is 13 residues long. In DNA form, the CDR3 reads TGTGCCAGCAGTGAATTCGGGGGTGATACGCAGTATTTT. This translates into CASSEFGGDTQYF.

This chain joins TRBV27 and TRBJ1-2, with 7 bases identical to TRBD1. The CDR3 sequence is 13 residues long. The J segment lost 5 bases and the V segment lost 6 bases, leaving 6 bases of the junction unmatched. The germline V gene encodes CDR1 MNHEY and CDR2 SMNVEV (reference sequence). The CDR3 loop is CASSGRDRYGYTF. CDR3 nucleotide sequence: TGTGCCAGCAGCGGCCGGGACAGATATGGCTACACCTTC.